This T cell receptor (beta chain) was sequenced for a study of blood T cell repertoires in COVID-19. The CDR3 contains 15 residues. V was cut by 2 bases and J by 1 base, with 9 bases left in between. Germline assignment: CDR1 SEHNR and CDR2 FQNEAQ (reference sequence). Here immunoSEQ multiplex PCR was the method, and the copy in TCRdb shows in-frame clones only, minus some. The sample includes approximately 160,000 clones, around 80% of them seen just once. The sequence derives from an elderly woman with active or convalescent COVID-19. V and J are TRBV7-9 and TRBJ2-1; the D gene is possibly TRBD2 (6 bases). The sequencing sample was made of peripheral blood. CDR3 coding DNA: TGTGCCAGCAGCTTATGGGGGGAATCCTACAATGAGCAGTTCTTC. Amino acids: CASSLWGESYNEQFF.